This entry concerns a single T cell receptor (beta chain). Its antigen is as yet unknown. This specimen comes from a study of response to subunit inactivated influenza vaccine. The V segment lost 1 base and the J segment 4 bases; nucleotides outside the gene matches: 2. In germline, CDR1 is LGHNA, CDR2 YNFKEQ. There are 16 residues in the CDR3. TCRdb reprocessed the RT-PCR reads with MiXCR, giving one entry per CDR3 protein. The sample contains 560,000 or so distinct CDR3 sequences, approximately 7.6% of which appear only once. General study points: The authors suggested that every seasonal influenza vaccination recruits few new T cells.

This sequence joins TRBV4-2 and TRBJ2-2; 11 positions agree with TRBD2. The source is a man between 50 and 75 years old who received an inactivated influenza vaccine. This sample comprised PBMCs from blood, obtained roughly 24 months after vaccination. CDR3 residues: CASSQGLAGRTGELFF. CDR3 in DNA: TGTGCCAGCAGCCAAGGACTAGCGGGGCGCACCGGGGAGCTGTTTTTT.